This TCR beta chain is from a study of identical twins. Unique molecular identifiers were present on the cDNA, which also gained a universal primer site by template switching. MiXCR was run by TCRdb on the 5' RACE reads, yielding one entry per CDR3 protein. The sample records around 680,000 distinct CDR3 sequences, more than 6.5% being singletons. Comments on this clonotype: Its antigen is unidentified.

Regarding the study as a whole: In cord blood, abundant beta clonotypes had fewer insertions; memory showed no trend. Cross-sectional statistics underpinned the conclusions; the same donors were not followed.

The CDR3 covers 16 residues. V was clipped by 0 bases and J by 4 bases, with 14 bases between them. The germline V gene encodes CDR1 LGHNA and CDR2 YSLEER. The data were also submitted as part of a second study, on yellow fever vaccine responses in identical twins.

The TCR sequence derives from a woman aged 18-29 years in good health. Sequencing input: PBMCs. The chain recombines TRBV4-3 with TRBJ2-3; D not resolved. This CDR3 is CASSQDLLLTSDTQYF. The CDR3 region has the DNA TGCGCCAGCAGCCAAGATTTGCTCCTGACTTCAGATACGCAGTATTTT.